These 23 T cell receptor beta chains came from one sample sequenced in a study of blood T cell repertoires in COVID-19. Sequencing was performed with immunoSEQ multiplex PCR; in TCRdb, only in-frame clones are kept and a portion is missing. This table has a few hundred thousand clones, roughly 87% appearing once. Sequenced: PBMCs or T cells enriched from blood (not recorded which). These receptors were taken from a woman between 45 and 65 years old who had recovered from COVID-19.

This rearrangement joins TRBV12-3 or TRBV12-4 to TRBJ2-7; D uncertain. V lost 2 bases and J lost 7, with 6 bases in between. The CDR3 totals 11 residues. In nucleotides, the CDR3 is TGTGCCAGCAGTTTACAGTGGGAGCAGTACTTC. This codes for CASSLQWEQYF.

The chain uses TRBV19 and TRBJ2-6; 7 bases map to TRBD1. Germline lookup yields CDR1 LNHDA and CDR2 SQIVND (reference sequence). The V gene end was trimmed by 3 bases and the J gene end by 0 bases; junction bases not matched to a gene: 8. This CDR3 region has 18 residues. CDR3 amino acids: CASSIGDRSPSGANVLTF. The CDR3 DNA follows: TGTGCCAGTAGTATTGGGGACAGATCCCCCTCTGGGGCCAACGTCCTGACTTTC.

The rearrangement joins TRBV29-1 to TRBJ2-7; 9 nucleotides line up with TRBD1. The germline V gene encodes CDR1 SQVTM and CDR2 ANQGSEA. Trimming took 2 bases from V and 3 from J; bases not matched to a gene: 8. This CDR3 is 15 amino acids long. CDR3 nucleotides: TGCAGCGTTGAACTAGCCGGGACAGGGATCTACGAGCAGTACTTC. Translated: CSVELAGTGIYEQYF.

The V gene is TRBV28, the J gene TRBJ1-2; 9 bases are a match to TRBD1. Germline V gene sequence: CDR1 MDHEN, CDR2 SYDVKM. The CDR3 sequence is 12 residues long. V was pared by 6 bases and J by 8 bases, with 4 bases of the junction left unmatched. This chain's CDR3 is CASRTGGRGYTF. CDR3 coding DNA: TGTGCCAGCAGAACAGGGGGCCGGGGCTACACCTTC.

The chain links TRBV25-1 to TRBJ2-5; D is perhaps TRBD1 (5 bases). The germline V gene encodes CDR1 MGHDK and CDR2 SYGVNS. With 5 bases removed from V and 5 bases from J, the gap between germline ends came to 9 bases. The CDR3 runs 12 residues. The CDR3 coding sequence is TGTGCCAGCAGTCAGGGTAGGGAGACCCAGTACTTC. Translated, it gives CASSQGRETQYF.

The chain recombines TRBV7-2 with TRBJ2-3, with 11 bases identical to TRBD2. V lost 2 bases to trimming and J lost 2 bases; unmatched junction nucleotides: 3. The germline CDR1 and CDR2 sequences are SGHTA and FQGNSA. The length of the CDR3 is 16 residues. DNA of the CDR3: TGTGCCAGCAGCTTACTAGCGGGAGGTACCACAGATACGCAGTATTTT. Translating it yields CASSLLAGGTTDTQYF.

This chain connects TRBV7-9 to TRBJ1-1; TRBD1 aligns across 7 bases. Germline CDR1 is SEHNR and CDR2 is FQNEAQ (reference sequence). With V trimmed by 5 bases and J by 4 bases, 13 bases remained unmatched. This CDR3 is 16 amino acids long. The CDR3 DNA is TGTGCCAGCAGCGAATTGGACAGGAGCTGGGGCACTGAAGCTTTCTTT. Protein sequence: CASSELDRSWGTEAFF.

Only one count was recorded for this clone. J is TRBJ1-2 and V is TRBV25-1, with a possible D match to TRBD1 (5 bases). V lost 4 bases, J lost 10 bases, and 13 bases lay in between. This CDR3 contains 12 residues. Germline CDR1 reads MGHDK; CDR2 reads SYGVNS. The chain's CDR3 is CASSGVPGLYTF. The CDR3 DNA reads TGTGCCAGCAGTGGGGTCCCAGGGCTCTACACCTTC.

The CDR3 nucleotides read TGCGCCAGCAGCCAACCCACCACTTGGGGAGCCGGGGAGCTGTTTTTT. This encodes CASSQPTTWGAGELFF. The V and J genes are TRBV4-3 and TRBJ2-2; tentative D call: TRBD2 (5 bases). CDR3 length: 16 amino acids. Trimming stripped 2 bases from V and 6 bases from J, with 16 bases between. Per the germline V gene, CDR1 is LGHNA and CDR2 is YSLEER.

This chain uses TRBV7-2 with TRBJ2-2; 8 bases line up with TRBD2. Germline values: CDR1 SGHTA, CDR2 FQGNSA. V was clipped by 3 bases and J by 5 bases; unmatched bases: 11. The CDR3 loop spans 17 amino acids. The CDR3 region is CASSLPLGLGGTGELFF. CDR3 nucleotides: TGTGCCAGCAGCTTGCCCCTGGGACTAGGAGGGACCGGGGAGCTGTTTTTT.

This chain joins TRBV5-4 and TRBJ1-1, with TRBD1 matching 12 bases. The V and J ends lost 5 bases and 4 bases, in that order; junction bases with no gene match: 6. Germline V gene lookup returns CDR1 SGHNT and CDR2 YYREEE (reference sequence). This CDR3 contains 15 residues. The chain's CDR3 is CASRRGQGAGTEAFF. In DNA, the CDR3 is TGTGCCAGCAGGCGGGGACAGGGGGCCGGCACTGAAGCTTTCTTT. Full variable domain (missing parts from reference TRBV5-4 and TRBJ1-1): ETGVTQSPTHLIKTRGQQVTLRCSSQSGHNTVSWYQQALGQGPQFIFQYYREEENGRGNFPPRFSGLQFPNYSSELNVNALELDDSALYLCASRRGQGAGTEAFFGQGTRLTVV.

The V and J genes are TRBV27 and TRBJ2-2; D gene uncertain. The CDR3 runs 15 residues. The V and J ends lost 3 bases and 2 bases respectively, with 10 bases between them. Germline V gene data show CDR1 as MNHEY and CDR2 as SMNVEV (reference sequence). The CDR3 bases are TGTGCCAGCAGTTTTGGTCAGTTTAACACCGGGGAGCTGTTTTTT. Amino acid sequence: CASSFGQFNTGELFF.

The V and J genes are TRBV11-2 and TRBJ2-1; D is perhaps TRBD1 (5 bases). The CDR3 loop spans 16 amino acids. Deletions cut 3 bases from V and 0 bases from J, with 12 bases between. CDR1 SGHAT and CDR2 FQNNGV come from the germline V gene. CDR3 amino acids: CASSFTGASSYNEQFF. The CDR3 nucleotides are TGTGCCAGCAGCTTTACAGGAGCCAGCTCCTACAATGAGCAGTTCTTC.

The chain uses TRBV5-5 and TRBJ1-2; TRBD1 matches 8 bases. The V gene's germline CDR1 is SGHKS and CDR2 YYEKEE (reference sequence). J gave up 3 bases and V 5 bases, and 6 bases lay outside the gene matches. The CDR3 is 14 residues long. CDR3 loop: CASRGGQADYGYTF. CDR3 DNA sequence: TGTGCCAGCAGGGGGGGACAGGCGGACTATGGCTACACCTTC.

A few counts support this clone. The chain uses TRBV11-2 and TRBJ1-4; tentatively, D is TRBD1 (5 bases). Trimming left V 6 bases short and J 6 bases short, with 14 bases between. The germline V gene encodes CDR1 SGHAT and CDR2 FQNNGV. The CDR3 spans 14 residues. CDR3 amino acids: CASREGREDEKLFF. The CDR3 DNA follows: TGTGCCAGCAGGGAGGGGCGAGAAGATGAAAAACTGTTTTTT.

The chain's CDR3 is CASSNPTSVAFF. In DNA form, the CDR3 reads TGTGCCAGTAGTAACCCGACTAGCGTAGCTTTCTTT. The V and J genes are TRBV19 and TRBJ1-1; no definite D call. Trimming shortened V by 4 bases and J by 10 bases, and 13 bases separated the two germline ends. The germline V gene has CDR1 LNHDA and CDR2 SQIVND (reference sequence). This CDR3 is built from 12 residues.

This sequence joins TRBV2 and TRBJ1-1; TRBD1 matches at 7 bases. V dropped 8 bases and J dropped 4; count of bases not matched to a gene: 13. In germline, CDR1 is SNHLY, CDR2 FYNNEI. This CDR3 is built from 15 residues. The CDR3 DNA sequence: TGTGCCAGCTCCCTCACAGGGGTTCGATCCACTGAAGCTTTCTTT. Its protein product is CASSLTGVRSTEAFF.

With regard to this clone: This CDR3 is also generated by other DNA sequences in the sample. CDR3 residues: CAISESGGTEAFF. CDR3 sequence (DNA): TGTGCCATCAGTGAATCGGGAGGCACTGAAGCTTTCTTT. The gene calls are TRBV10-3 and TRBJ1-1; unclear D gene. Trimming removed 3 bases at V and 4 bases at J, with 9 bases between. The CDR3 loop spans 13 amino acids. Germline V CDR1 and CDR2: ENHRY, SYGVKD.

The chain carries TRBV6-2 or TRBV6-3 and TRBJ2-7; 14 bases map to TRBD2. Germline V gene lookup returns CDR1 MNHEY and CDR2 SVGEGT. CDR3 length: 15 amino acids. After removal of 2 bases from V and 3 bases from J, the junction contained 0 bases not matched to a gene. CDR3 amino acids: CASSYGTSGGYEQYF. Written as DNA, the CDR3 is TGTGCCAGCAGTTACGGGACTAGCGGGGGCTACGAGCAGTACTTC.

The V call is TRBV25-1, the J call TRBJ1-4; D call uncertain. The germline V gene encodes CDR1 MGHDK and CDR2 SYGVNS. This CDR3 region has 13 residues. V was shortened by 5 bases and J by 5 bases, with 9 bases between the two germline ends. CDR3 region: CASSRGSNEKLFF. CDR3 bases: TGTGCCAGCAGTAGAGGGTCCAATGAAAAACTGTTTTTT.

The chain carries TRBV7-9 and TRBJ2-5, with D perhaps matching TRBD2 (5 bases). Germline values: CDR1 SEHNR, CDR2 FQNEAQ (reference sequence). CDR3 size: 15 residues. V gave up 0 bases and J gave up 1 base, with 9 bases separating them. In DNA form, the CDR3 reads TGTGCCAGCAGCTTAGCATCGGGGTTCCAAGAGACCCAGTACTTC. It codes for CASSLASGFQETQYF.

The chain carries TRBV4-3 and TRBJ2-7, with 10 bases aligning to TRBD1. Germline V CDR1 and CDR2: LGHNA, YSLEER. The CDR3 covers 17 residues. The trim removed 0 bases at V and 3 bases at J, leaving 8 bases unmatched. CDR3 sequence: CASSQEGPGQGIYEQYF. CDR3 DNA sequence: TGCGCCAGCAGCCAAGAAGGGCCGGGACAGGGGATCTACGAGCAGTACTTC.

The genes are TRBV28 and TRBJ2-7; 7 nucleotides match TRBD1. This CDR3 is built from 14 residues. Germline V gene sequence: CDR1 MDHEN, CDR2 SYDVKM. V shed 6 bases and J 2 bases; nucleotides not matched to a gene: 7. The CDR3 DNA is TGTGCCAGCAGCCTGACCGGGACAGCCTACGAGCAGTACTTC. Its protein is CASSLTGTAYEQYF.